This is a list of T cell receptor beta chains from one sample in a study of OX40 agonist ivuxolimab in advanced cancers. Here immunoSEQ multiplex PCR was the method, and the copy in TCRdb shows in-frame clones only, minus some. The data show roughly 80,000 clones, around 86% seen once. Sequenced here: CD4+ or CD8+ T cells sorted from blood, sampled in a trial of the OX40 agonist ivuxolimab. Receptors were obtained from an adult with an advanced solid tumor such as melanoma, head and neck, liver or kidney cancer. The CDR3 runs from the conserved cysteine through the conserved F or W. The D gene is left open where the match is weak. Clone size appears in some rows only: once, few, many, or a class for an expanded clone.

j_call | clone_size | v_call | d_call | cdr3_aa | cdr3_nt
TRBJ2-5 | - | TRBV11-2 | - | CASSRGVQETQYF | TGTGCCAGCAGCAGGGGGGTTCAAGAGACCCAGTACTTC
TRBJ2-3 | - | TRBV19 | - | CASGGPRGADTQYF | TGTGCCTCGGGGGGCCCTCGGGGGGCAGATACGCAGTATTTT
TRBJ1-6 | - | TRBV2 | TRBD1 | CASSNRQGTSPLHF | TGTGCCAGTTCGAACCGACAGGGAACCTCACCCCTCCACTTT
TRBJ1-5 | - | TRBV19 | TRBD1 | CASSIVTGGYQPQHF | TGTGCCAGTAGTATAGTGACAGGGGGCTATCAGCCCCAGCATTTT
TRBJ1-2 | - | TRBV6-5 | - | CASSSLADRYGYTF | TGTGCCAGCAGTTCCTTGGCCGACCGATATGGCTACACCTTC
TRBJ2-3 | few | TRBV9 | TRBD1 | CASSVVGRGNTDTQYF | TGTGCCAGCAGCGTAGTGGGCAGGGGGAACACAGATACGCAGTATTTT
TRBJ1-1 | few | TRBV18 | TRBD1 | CASSLTGAPEAFF | TGTGCCAGCTCACTGACAGGGGCACCTGAAGCTTTCTTT
TRBJ1-1 | once | TRBV7-3 | TRBD1 | CASSLTSGGMNTEAFF | TGTGCCAGCAGCTTAACGTCAGGGGGTATGAACACTGAAGCTTTCTTT
TRBJ1-5 | - | TRBV10-2 | - | CASTPGADRAPQHF | TGCGCCAGCACCCCCGGGGCTGATCGCGCCCCCCAGCATTTT
TRBJ1-1 | - | TRBV18 | - | CASSRYLEEAFF | TGTGCCAGCTCAAGATATTTGGAAGAAGCTTTCTTT
TRBJ1-1 | - | TRBV28 | - | CASTTSPGRSFF | TGTGCCAGCACCACAAGCCCAGGAAGGTCTTTCTTT
TRBJ1-1 | - | TRBV11-2 | - | CASSAGTLNTEAFF | TGTGCCAGCAGCGCCGGGACACTGAACACTGAAGCTTTCTTT